The source of this T cell receptor (beta chain) is a study of cytomegalovirus exposure and HLA in healthy donors. To note about this clone: Its cognate antigen is unknown.

The CDR3 is 16 residues long. In germline, CDR1 is SGHDN, CDR2 FVKESK. V was trimmed by 4 bases and J by 3 bases, leaving 15 bases between them. Study-level points and caveats: In a later analysis, at a false discovery rate of 0.05, approximately 18,000 TCR beta sequences were associated with HLA alleles. Among TCR beta chains, those listed as cytomegalovirus-associated numbered under 200. Many donors carried some public TCRs, although rarity characterized most TCR sequences.

The PCR was carried out with 60 Vbeta primers and 13 Jbeta primers. Produced via immunoSEQ multiplex PCR; TCRdb's table is partial and in-frame only. The sample yields some 210,000 clones, roughly 80% seen once. The sequence was obtained from a young woman in good health and CMV-seropositive. The gene calls are TRBV14 and TRBJ2-2; perhaps TRBD1 as D (5 bases). Material: PBMCs. DNA for the CDR3: TGTGCCAGCAGCCGATCAGGGTTCGTAGACACCGGGGAGCTGTTTTTT. Residues: CASSRSGFVDTGELFF.